The 16 T cell receptor beta chains presented below share a single source sample, sequenced in a study of cytomegalovirus exposure and HLA in healthy donors. Use of 60 Vbeta and 13 Jbeta primers characterized the PCR. Data came from immunoSEQ multiplex PCR; TCRdb stores just in-frame clones and leaves some out. The top ten clones hold 2% to 2.5% of a sample with 150,000 to 200,000 clones, about 75% of them seen once. Sequenced sample: PBMCs. The receptor set was obtained from a female donor in good health and CMV-seronegative.

CDR3 protein: CASSPPTGNNSPLHF. CDR3 in DNA: TGTGCCAGTAGTCCCCCGACAGGGAACAATTCACCCCTCCACTTT. The rearrangement joins TRBV19 to TRBJ1-6; the match to TRBD1 covers 7 bases. Germline trimming cut 5 bases from V and 7 bases from J; bases unmatched to any gene: 8. The CDR3 is made up of 15 amino acids. Germline V gene data show CDR1 as LNHDA and CDR2 as SQIVND (reference sequence).

This chain connects TRBV2 to TRBJ1-1; D possibly corresponds to TRBD1 (5 bases). Trimming pared 6 bases from V and 8 bases from J, leaving 16 bases between. CDR3 length equals 13 residues. Germline CDR1 and CDR2: SNHLY and FYNNEI. CDR3 nucleotide sequence: TGTGCCAGCAGGCTGACAGTTGCAGCCGAAGCTTTCTTT. Its protein product is CASRLTVAAEAFF.

The V gene is TRBV27, the J gene TRBJ2-7; D call uncertain. CDR3 length: 14 amino acids. Germline V gene data show CDR1 as MNHEY and CDR2 as SMNVEV (reference sequence). Between the trimmed V and J ends, which lost 3 bases and 1 base, there was a span of 10 bases. CDR3 region: CASSFQTPSYEQYF. The CDR3 DNA is TGTGCCAGCAGTTTTCAGACACCTTCCTACGAGCAGTACTTC.

This clone was seen a single time. The rearrangement uses TRBV27 and TRBJ2-5; no reliable D call. The CDR3 covers 13 residues. Germline-derived CDR1 and CDR2 are MNHEY and SMNVEV (reference sequence). Deletions cut 3 bases from V and 5 bases from J, with 10 bases between. This CDR3 reads CASSFTVGETQYF. CDR3 in DNA: TGTGCCAGCAGTTTTACAGTTGGGGAGACCCAGTACTTC.

The gene calls are TRBV5-4 and TRBJ2-2, with 10 bases aligning to TRBD1. Germline CDR1 is SGHNT and CDR2 is YYREEE (reference sequence). The CDR3 is 18 residues long. The V segment lost 4 bases and the J segment 1 base; nucleotides outside the gene matches: 10. The CDR3 DNA sequence: TGTGCCAGCAGCCCCGGGACAGGGGCTATCCAGAACACCGGGGAGCTGTTTTTT. It translates to CASSPGTGAIQNTGELFF.

The sample holds one count of this clone. V and J are TRBV30 and TRBJ2-2; D ambiguous. The germline CDR1 and CDR2 sequences are GTSNPN and SVGIG (reference sequence). V lost 2 bases, J lost 6 bases, and 7 bases lay in between. There are 12 residues in the CDR3. CDR3 in DNA: TGTGCCTGGAGTAGTACGGCCGGGGAGCTGTTTTTT. It specifies CAWSSTAGELFF. The full variable domain, in which reference TRBV30 and TRBJ2-2 provide the parts outside the CDR3, is SQTIHQWPATLVQPVGSPLSLECTVEGTSNPNLYWYRQAAGRGLQLLFYSVGIGQISSEVPQNLSASRPQDRQFILSSKKLLLSDSGFYLCAWSSTAGELFFGEGSRLTVL.

The CDR3, as DNA: TGTGCCAGTAGTATACAGGTGTTGAACACTGAAGCTTTCTTT. This gives the protein CASSIQVLNTEAFF. The chain combines TRBV19 with TRBJ1-1; D is unclear. CDR3 size: 14 residues. V lost 2 bases and J 0 bases, leaving 7 bases between the germline ends. The germline gives CDR1 LNHDA, CDR2 SQIVND (reference sequence).

In its sample, this clone was seen a few times. The genes are TRBV27 and TRBJ2-2; TRBD2 aligns across 11 bases. The ends lost 4 bases at V and 3 bases at J; junction bases unmatched: 4. CDR3 length: 16 amino acids. Per germline, CDR1 MNHEY and CDR2 SMNVEV (reference sequence). This CDR3 reads CASSYLAGGYTGELFF. DNA of the CDR3: TGTGCCAGCAGTTATCTAGCGGGAGGTTACACCGGGGAGCTGTTTTTT.

This clone is a singleton in its sample. The rearrangement links TRBV2 to TRBJ1-2; D gene unclear. Per the germline V gene, CDR1 is SNHLY and CDR2 is FYNNEI. CDR3 length: 13 amino acids. The V end lost 0 bases, the J end lost 7 bases, and 9 bases lay between the germline ends. This CDR3 is CASSEASGIGYTF. CDR3 nucleotides: TGTGCCAGCAGTGAAGCGTCCGGGATTGGCTACACCTTC.

The chain recombines TRBV14 with TRBJ2-5; 7 bases are shared with TRBD1. Looked up from germline, CDR1 is SGHDN and CDR2 is FVKESK. CDR3 length: 14 amino acids. V was clipped by 3 bases and J by 5 bases; unmatched bases: 6. The CDR3 sequence is CASSQNRGGETQYF. CDR3 nucleotides: TGTGCCAGCAGCCAGAACAGGGGCGGGGAGACCCAGTACTTC.

In the case of this clone: Other DNA sequences in the same sample also yield this CDR3. The chain uses TRBV2 and TRBJ2-5; 11 bases match TRBD2. V was pared by 4 bases and J by 2 bases, with 3 bases of the junction left unmatched. The V gene's germline CDR1 is SNHLY and CDR2 FYNNEI. The CDR3 contains 15 residues. The chain's CDR3 is CASSGPSGGQETQYF. The CDR3 DNA follows: TGTGCCAGCAGTGGCCCTAGCGGGGGGCAAGAGACCCAGTACTTC.

The gene calls are TRBV6-1 and TRBJ1-2; D call uncertain. The V and J ends lost 9 bases and 2 bases respectively, with 16 bases between them. The CDR3 is 14 residues long. Germline CDR1 is MNHNS and CDR2 is SASEGT. The CDR3 DNA follows: TGTGCCAGTAAAGCCGGACTGATAAACTATGGCTACACCTTC. Its protein is CASKAGLINYGYTF.

This clone occurred once. This rearrangement joins TRBV6-5 to TRBJ1-1; 7 nucleotides match TRBD1. V dropped 5 bases and J dropped 1; count of bases not matched to a gene: 1. This CDR3 has 13 residues. Looked up from germline, CDR1 is MNHEY and CDR2 is SVGAGI. The CDR3: CASSGDRNTEAFF. CDR3 bases: TGTGCCAGCAGTGGGGACAGGAACACTGAAGCTTTCTTT.

The chain couples TRBV10-3 to TRBJ1-2, with 10 bases matching TRBD1. Germline CDR1 and CDR2: ENHRY and SYGVKD. The V and J ends lost 0 bases and 8 bases, in that order; junction bases with no gene match: 12. The CDR3 covers 17 residues. The CDR3 is CAISESSPAGTGDGYTF. CDR3 DNA: TGTGCCATCAGTGAGTCGAGTCCCGCCGGGACAGGGGACGGCTACACCTTC.

This chain connects TRBV18 to TRBJ1-1; no reliable D call. Germline V CDR1 and CDR2: KGHSH, LQKENI. The CDR3 has 15 residues. Trimming left V 3 bases short and J 3 bases short, with 14 bases between. CDR3 region: CASSPAAGGDTEAFF. The CDR3 DNA reads TGTGCCAGCTCACCGGCGGCAGGCGGGGACACTGAAGCTTTCTTT.

This clone was found a few times. The CDR3 reads CARSLGAGRANQPQHF. CDR3 nucleotides: TGTGCCAGAAGCTTGGGCGCCGGGAGGGCCAATCAGCCCCAGCATTTT. The chain joins TRBV5-3 to TRBJ1-5, with no clear D. TRBV5-3 is flagged as an ORF with uncertain function. The CDR3 is 16 residues long. The V and J ends lost 0 bases and 3 bases respectively, with 13 bases between them.